This T cell receptor (beta chain) was found in a study of OX40 agonist ivuxolimab in advanced cancers. Libraries were prepared by immunoSEQ multiplex PCR; TCRdb keeps only in-frame clonotypes and omits some of them. The sample has about 48,000 clones; 70% to 90% are singletons. Only one count was recorded for this clone. V was pared by 7 bases and J by 7 bases, with 10 bases between. From germline, CDR1 is MNHEY and CDR2 SVGAGI. The CDR3 has 12 amino acids. The clonotype comes from an adult with an advanced solid tumor such as melanoma, head and neck, liver or kidney cancer. J is TRBJ1-4 and V is TRBV6-5, with D unresolved. Sequences were derived from CD4+ or CD8+ T cells sorted from blood, sampled in a trial of the OX40 agonist ivuxolimab. The CDR3 spells CASTVLREKLFF. CDR3 bases: TGTGCCAGCACGGTATTGCGTGAAAAACTGTTTTTT.